A selection of T cell receptor beta chains follows, all from one sample in a study of OX40 agonist ivuxolimab in advanced cancers. Profiling relied on immunoSEQ multiplex PCR, and the TCRdb table lists in-frame clones only, not all of them. In the table there are more than 70,000 clones, approximately 86% of which are singletons. The sequences come from CD4+ or CD8+ T cells sorted from blood, collected in a trial of the OX40 agonist ivuxolimab. These receptor sequences come from an adult with an advanced solid tumor such as melanoma, head and neck, liver or kidney cancer. The CDR3 runs from the conserved cysteine through the conserved F or W. The D gene is left open where the match is weak. Part of the rows lack a size; the others show once, few, many or a class for expanded clones.

D | J | size | V | DNA | CDR3
TRBD2 | TRBJ2-1 | - | TRBV12-5 | TGTGCTAGTGCCAAACGTAGCGGGGGGGCCAACAATGAGCAGTTCTTC | CASAKRSGGANNEQFF
- | TRBJ1-6 | - | TRBV28 | TGTGCCAGCAATACCCAATTTTCACCCCTCCACTTT | CASNTQFSPLHF
- | TRBJ2-1 | - | TRBV30 | TGTGCCTGGAGTGTGGGTCTTTCGGAGGTGGAGTTCTTC | CAWSVGLSEVEFF
TRBD2 | TRBJ2-5 | - | TRBV30 | TGTGCCTGGAGTGGACTAGCGGGCGGGGTGACCCAGTACTTC | CAWSGLAGGVTQYF
- | TRBJ1-2 | - | TRBV5-5 | TGTGCCAGCAGCTTGGAATTGAGTCGGGGAGGGAGTGGCTACACCTTC | CASSLELSRGGSGYTF
- | TRBJ1-6 | - | TRBV6-1 | TGTGCCAGCAGAGAAGAGAGCTCCTATAATTCACCCCTCCACTTT | CASREESSYNSPLHF
- | TRBJ2-5 | - | TRBV11-2 | TGTGCCAGCAGCCGGGGGGAGACCCAGTACTTC | CASSRGETQYF
- | TRBJ1-5 | - | TRBV5-1 | TGCGCCAGCAGCTTGGCCGGAGACAGCAATCAGCCCCAGCATTTT | CASSLAGDSNQPQHF
- | TRBJ2-6 | - | TRBV6-1 | TGTGCCAGCAGTGAACGGAGTACAGGTACCTTCTCTGGGGCCAACGTCCTGACTTTC | CASSERSTGTFSGANVLTF
TRBD1 | TRBJ1-5 | - | TRBV4-1 | TGCGCCAGCACCGGGACAGGAGGCGGCAATCAGCCCCAGCATTTT | CASTGTGGGNQPQHF
- | TRBJ2-5 | - | TRBV5-5 | TGTGCCAGCATCGTCGTTGAAGGGGGAGAGACCCAGTACTTC | CASIVVEGGETQYF
- | TRBJ1-2 | few | TRBV20-1 | TGCAGTGCTAGGCCACTTGAGGGCTACACCTTC | CSARPLEGYTF
- | TRBJ2-5 | - | TRBV10-1 | TGCGCCAGCAGTAGGGGGGGCAGTCAAGAGACCCAGTACTTC | CASSRGGSQETQYF
- | TRBJ2-1 | - | TRBV5-6 | TGTGCCAGCAGCTTGCGATACGAGCAGTTCTTC | CASSLRYEQFF
- | TRBJ2-5 | - | TRBV4-1 | TGCGCCAGCAGCCCGCTGGTCAGAGAGACCCAGTACTTC | CASSPLVRETQYF
- | TRBJ1-4 | - | TRBV5-5 | TGTGCCAGCAGCTGGAGGGGAGCTAATGAAAAACTGTTTTTT | CASSWRGANEKLFF
TRBD1 | TRBJ2-4 | - | TRBV7-3 | TGTGCCAGCAGCTCTGGGACAGAGCAAAACATTCAGTACTTC | CASSSGTEQNIQYF
TRBD1 | TRBJ2-1 | - | TRBV6-5 | TGTGCCACCTCCGGGACAGGGGACTCCTACAATGAGCAGTTCTTC | CATSGTGDSYNEQFF
- | TRBJ1-1 | once | TRBV4-2 | TGTGCCAGCAGCCATGTTATATACCTCAGGGGGAACACTGAAGCTTTCTTT | CASSHVIYLRGNTEAFF
TRBD1 | TRBJ1-1 | - | TRBV19 | TGTGCCAGTAGTATCCGGGACAGGGGCACTGAAGCTTTCTTT | CASSIRDRGTEAFF
- | TRBJ1-3 | - | TRBV28 | TGTGCCAGCAGTTTATTCGGACGGACTTACTCTGGAAACACCATATATTTT | CASSLFGRTYSGNTIYF
- | TRBJ2-5 | - | TRBV5-1 | TGCGCCAGCAGCTTGGATAGGGGCCAAGAGACCCAGTACTTC | CASSLDRGQETQYF
TRBD2 | TRBJ2-5 | - | TRBV6-6 | TGTGCCAGCAGCTACAGCGGGGCGGAGATAGAGACCCAGTACTTC | CASSYSGAEIETQYF
TRBD1 | TRBJ1-6 | - | TRBV6-1 | TGTGCCACCGTGACAGGGGAGTCACCCCTCCACTTT | CATVTGESPLHF
TRBD1 | TRBJ2-3 | - | TRBV11-2 | TGTGCCAGCAGCTCGTACAGGGGTCGTGCAGATACGCAGTATTTT | CASSSYRGRADTQYF
- | TRBJ1-1 | - | TRBV5-1 | TGCGCCAGCAGCTATACCACGGGGAGGGATACTGAAGCTTTCTTT | CASSYTTGRDTEAFF
- | TRBJ2-5 | - | TRBV19 | TGTGCCAGTAGTTCGGCGGGGATTCAAGAGACCCAGTACTTC | CASSSAGIQETQYF
- | TRBJ1-6 | - | TRBV19 | TGTGCCAGTAGTATCGAGGGGGGCCCAGGCTCCTATAATTCACCCCTCCACTTT | CASSIEGGPGSYNSPLHF
- | TRBJ1-1 | - | TRBV18 | TGTGCCAGCTCTCAGAGTCGGACGAATGAAGCTTTCTTT | CASSQSRTNEAFF